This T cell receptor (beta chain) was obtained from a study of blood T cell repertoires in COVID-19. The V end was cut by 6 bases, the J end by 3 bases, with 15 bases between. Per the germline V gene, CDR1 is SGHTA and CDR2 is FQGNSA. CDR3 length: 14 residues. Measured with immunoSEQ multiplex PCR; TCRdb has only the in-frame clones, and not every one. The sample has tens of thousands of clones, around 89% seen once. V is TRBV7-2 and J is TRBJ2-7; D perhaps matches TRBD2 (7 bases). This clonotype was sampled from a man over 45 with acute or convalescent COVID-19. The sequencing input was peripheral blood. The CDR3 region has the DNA TGTGCCAGCAGTATAGGGAGGGGGTTCTACGAGCAGTACTTC. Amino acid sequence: CASSIGRGFYEQYF.